Listed below are T cell receptor beta chains from one sample, sequenced in a study of OX40 agonist ivuxolimab in advanced cancers. TCRdb's table, derived via immunoSEQ multiplex PCR, lists solely in-frame clones and lacks some. The sample has tens of thousands of clones, approximately 89% seen once. Here the sequenced sample was CD4+ or CD8+ T cells sorted from blood, taken in a trial of the OX40 agonist ivuxolimab. The receptors shown here come from an adult with an advanced solid tumor such as melanoma, head and neck, liver or kidney cancer. Each CDR3 is given with its conserved first and last residue. A D gene is named only where the DNA matches it firmly. A row's size may be missing; if present it is once, few, many or a size class.

TRBJ2-7 | - | TRBV30 | TRBD1 | TGTGCCGGGGGACAGCTGAGCTCCTACGAGCAGTACTTC | CAGGQLSSYEQYF
TRBJ2-3 | once | TRBV6-1 | TRBD2 | TGTGCCAGCAGGGACGGGGGGGGAAGCACAGATACGCAGTATTTT | CASRDGGGSTDTQYF
TRBJ2-7 | - | TRBV27 | - | TGTGCCAGCAGCCAGGGGTACGAGCAGTACTTC | CASSQGYEQYF
TRBJ2-7 | once | TRBV6-5 | - | TGTGCCAGCACCGGACAGCCCTACGAGCAGTACTTC | CASTGQPYEQYF
TRBJ1-2 | - | TRBV5-6 | - | TGTGCCAGCAGCTTGGGTCCGGCGGGTGGCTACACCTTC | CASSLGPAGGYTF
TRBJ1-4 | - | TRBV27 | - | TGTGCCAGCAGCTTTACCCGGGGTAATGAAAAACTGTTTTTT | CASSFTRGNEKLFF
TRBJ2-7 | - | TRBV7-9 | TRBD1 | TGTGCCAGCAGCTTAGATCCGGGACAGGTCTACGAGCAGTACTTC | CASSLDPGQVYEQYF
TRBJ1-2 | - | TRBV13 | - | TGTGCCAGCAGCTTAGGGTCGGAATATGGCTACACCTTC | CASSLGSEYGYTF
TRBJ2-1 | medium-sized | TRBV7-6 | TRBD1 | TGTGCCAGCAGCTTCGGGACAGGGGGCTACAATGAGCAGTTCTTC | CASSFGTGGYNEQFF
TRBJ2-1 | - | TRBV11-3 | - | TGTGCCAGCAGCCCTAGGGAAGGGCAACGCAATGAGCAGTTCTTC | CASSPREGQRNEQFF
TRBJ1-2 | - | TRBV4-1 | - | TGCGCCAGCAGCCAAGTGGGTAACTATGGCTACACCTTC | CASSQVGNYGYTF
TRBJ2-1 | - | TRBV27 | - | TGTGCCAGCGGACGAGTCGATGAGCAGTTCTTC | CASGRVDEQFF
TRBJ2-3 | - | TRBV5-4 | - | TGTGCCAGCAGCTTGCTAGCTTCCACAGATACGCAGTATTTT | CASSLLASTDTQYF
TRBJ1-1 | - | TRBV11-2 | - | TGTGCCAGCCATTTCGAGGCAGGTTTGAACACTGAAGCTTTCTTT | CASHFEAGLNTEAFF
TRBJ1-5 | - | TRBV2 | - | TGTGCCAGCAGTGATTCAGGGAGCGCCACTCAGCCCCAGCATTTT | CASSDSGSATQPQHF
TRBJ2-7 | - | TRBV13 | - | TGTGCCAGCAGCGCGGACGGATCTTACGAGCAGTACTTC | CASSADGSYEQYF
TRBJ2-7 | few | TRBV11-2 | - | TGTGCCAGCAGCGATCAAGGCAACCAGCAGTACTTC | CASSDQGNQQYF
TRBJ2-5 | - | TRBV19 | TRBD1 | TGTGCCAGTAGTCCGTGGACAGGGTCCGAGACCCAGTACTTC | CASSPWTGSETQYF
TRBJ1-5 | - | TRBV6-1 | - | TGTGCCAGCAGTAGCATCCCCTATAGCAATCAGCCCCAGCATTTT | CASSSIPYSNQPQHF
TRBJ1-1 | - | TRBV19 | - | TGTGCCAGTAGTTACCGGGATGAAGCTTTCTTT | CASSYRDEAFF
TRBJ2-7 | - | TRBV27 | - | TGTGCCAGCAGTCCTAGAACTATTAACTACGAGCAGTACTTC | CASSPRTINYEQYF
TRBJ2-1 | once | TRBV10-2 | TRBD1 | TGCGCCAGCAGTGTCCCGCAAGGGACAGGGGAAAATGAGCAGTTCTTC | CASSVPQGTGENEQFF
TRBJ2-1 | - | TRBV7-9 | - | TGTGCCAGCAGTCATGGGGGGTACTACAATGAGCAGTTCTTC | CASSHGGYYNEQFF
TRBJ2-7 | - | TRBV7-9 | - | TGTGCCAGCAGGAGGACGGGCTACGAGCAGTACTTC | CASRRTGYEQYF
TRBJ2-2 | - | TRBV5-4 | TRBD2 | TGTGCCAGCAGCTTATGGGGGGGAGGCGTCACCGGGGAGCTGTTTTTT | CASSLWGGGVTGELFF
TRBJ1-1 | once | TRBV11-2 | - | TGTGCCAGCACCCCGGAAAACACTGAAGCTTTCTTT | CASTPENTEAFF
TRBJ1-2 | - | TRBV5-5 | - | TGTGCCAGCAGCTTGGTAGGTGGCTACACCTTC | CASSLVGGYTF
TRBJ2-3 | few | TRBV4-2 | TRBD2 | TGTGCCAGCAGCCCCAATAGCGGGGGAAGCACAGATACGCAGTATTTT | CASSPNSGGSTDTQYF
TRBJ1-1 | - | TRBV5-6 | TRBD1 | TGTGCCAGCATACAGGGGCCGAACACTGAAGCTTTCTTT | CASIQGPNTEAFF
TRBJ2-7 | - | TRBV27 | - | TGTGCCAGCAGTTTTGGGGTCTATAACGAGCAGTACTTC | CASSFGVYNEQYF
TRBJ2-2 | - | TRBV27 | - | TGTGCCAGCAGTTTGAGGGGGGAGAACACCGGGGAGCTGTTTTTT | CASSLRGENTGELFF
TRBJ1-1 | - | TRBV27 | - | TGTGCCAGCAGTTTTTACGGAACTGAAGCTTTCTTT | CASSFYGTEAFF
TRBJ1-1 | - | TRBV5-6 | - | TGTGCCAGCAGCTTCGGGGGGCATGAAGCTTTCTTT | CASSFGGHEAFF